This is a list of T cell receptor beta chains from one sample in a study of Ad26.COV2.S vaccination and SARS-CoV-2 variants. Data came from immunoSEQ multiplex PCR; TCRdb stores just in-frame clones and leaves some out. This table holds approximately 340,000 clones, roughly 84% found once. The sample here was peripheral blood, taken in a trial of Ad26.COV2.S vaccine versus placebo. The receptor set was obtained from a person aged 18 to 59 who received the Ad26.COV2.S COVID-19 vaccine or a placebo. Both conserved end residues are part of each CDR3. D genes are given only for firm matches. Only part of the rows carry a size: once, few, many, or a class if the clone is expanded.

DNA: TGTGCCAGCAGCTTAGGGGGTATCCACGAGCAGTACTTC; CDR3: CASSLGGIHEQYF; size: .; V: TRBV7-9; D: .; J: TRBJ2-7
DNA: TGTGCCAGCAGCGACGACAGGGGATGCCGCACAGATACGCAGTATTTT; CDR3: CASSDDRGCRTDTQYF; size: .; V: TRBV21-1; D: .; J: TRBJ2-3
DNA: TGTGCCAGCAGTTACTCGGGCTCCTACGAGCAGTACTTC; CDR3: CASSYSGSYEQYF; size: .; V: TRBV6-2/TRBV6-3; D: .; J: TRBJ2-7
DNA: TGTGCCAGCAGTGAACAGGGGGCCGGGGATGGCTACACCTTC; CDR3: CASSEQGAGDGYTF; size: .; V: TRBV7-2; D: TRBD1; J: TRBJ1-2
DNA: TGTGCCAGCAGCCAATTGGCCGGCCCCGGGGAGCTGTTTTTT; CDR3: CASSQLAGPGELFF; size: .; V: TRBV3-1/TRBV3-2; D: .; J: TRBJ2-2
DNA: TGTGCCGTACAGGACGGAGCCTACAATGAGCAGTTCTTC; CDR3: CAVQDGAYNEQFF; size: .; V: TRBV15; D: .; J: TRBJ2-1
DNA: TGTGCCAGCAGCTTGTCAGGGAGGGACAATCAGCCCCAGCATTTT; CDR3: CASSLSGRDNQPQHF; size: .; V: TRBV5-8; D: .; J: TRBJ1-5
DNA: TGTGCCAGCCACAGGACCCAAGAGACCCAGTACTTC; CDR3: CASHRTQETQYF; size: once; V: TRBV7-9; D: .; J: TRBJ2-5
DNA: TGCAGCGTCTGGGGGGACAGCCTCTCTGGGGCCAACGTCCTGACTTTC; CDR3: CSVWGDSLSGANVLTF; size: .; V: TRBV29-1; D: .; J: TRBJ2-6
DNA: TGCGCCAGCAGCGTGACCCAAGGGACCCAGTACTTC; CDR3: CASSVTQGTQYF; size: few; V: TRBV5-1; D: .; J: TRBJ2-5
DNA: TGCAGCGTTGGTTTCACAGGGTCGCGCACCGGGGAGCTGTTTTTT; CDR3: CSVGFTGSRTGELFF; size: .; V: TRBV29-1; D: .; J: TRBJ2-2
DNA: TGTGCCAGCAGTTTGAGGGGGACTAGCGGGAGGGCCCAAGAGACCCAGTACTTC; CDR3: CASSLRGTSGRAQETQYF; size: .; V: TRBV27; D: TRBD2; J: TRBJ2-5
DNA: TGCAGTGCTAGTCCGGAGACAGGGGACTATGGCTACACCTTC; CDR3: CSASPETGDYGYTF; size: .; V: TRBV20-1; D: TRBD1; J: TRBJ1-2
DNA: TGTGCCAGCAGCTTAGGACGAGGGACACGAGGAGAGACCCAGTACTTC; CDR3: CASSLGRGTRGETQYF; size: .; V: TRBV11-3; D: .; J: TRBJ2-5
DNA: TGTGCCAGCAGCTGGCGGGGTCTTCCTACCGGGGAGCTGTTTTTT; CDR3: CASSWRGLPTGELFF; size: .; V: TRBV7-2; D: .; J: TRBJ2-2
DNA: TGCGCCAGCAGCTTGGTTGGGGCCAATGAAAAACTGTTTTTT; CDR3: CASSLVGANEKLFF; size: .; V: TRBV5-1; D: .; J: TRBJ1-4
DNA: TGTGCCAGCTCACCCGGCGGGCCTGTTTTGTTCTTC; CDR3: CASSPGGPVLFF; size: .; V: TRBV18; D: .; J: TRBJ2-1
DNA: TGTGCCATCAGTGATAGCGGAGGGCAAGAGACCCAGTACTTC; CDR3: CAISDSGGQETQYF; size: .; V: TRBV10-3; D: .; J: TRBJ2-5
DNA: TGCGCCAGCAGCTTGGACAGGGTGGATACAGATACGCAGTATTTT; CDR3: CASSLDRVDTDTQYF; size: .; V: TRBV5-1; D: .; J: TRBJ2-3
DNA: TGTGCCAGCAGCTTAGATCACGAGGGTTGGCAGTTCTTC; CDR3: CASSLDHEGWQFF; size: .; V: TRBV11-3; D: .; J: TRBJ2-1
DNA: TGTGCCATCAGAGAAAAGGGCCTCATGAACACTGAAGCTTTCTTT; CDR3: CAIREKGLMNTEAFF; size: .; V: TRBV10-3; D: .; J: TRBJ1-1
DNA: TGTGCCAGCAGCCACTCGTCATTTCCAGATACGCAGTATTTT; CDR3: CASSHSSFPDTQYF; size: .; V: TRBV13; D: .; J: TRBJ2-3
DNA: TGTGCCAGCAGCCTCGTATCGAATACGCAGTATTTT; CDR3: CASSLVSNTQYF; size: .; V: TRBV6-2/TRBV6-3; D: .; J: TRBJ2-3
DNA: TGCGCCAGCAGCCAAGATTCGGGACTAGCTGGGGAGACCCAGTACTTC; CDR3: CASSQDSGLAGETQYF; size: .; V: TRBV4-3; D: TRBD2; J: TRBJ2-5
DNA: TGTGCCAGCAGCCAGGGAGGACAGGACAACACCGGGGAGCTGTTTTTT; CDR3: CASSQGGQDNTGELFF; size: .; V: TRBV3-1/TRBV3-2; D: .; J: TRBJ2-2
DNA: TGTGCCAGCAGCTTGGGGCTATCCCATGAGCAGTTCTTC; CDR3: CASSLGLSHEQFF; size: many; V: TRBV13; D: .; J: TRBJ2-1
DNA: TGTGCCAGCTCACCGACTAGCGGGAGTGGCAATGAGCAGTTCTTC; CDR3: CASSPTSGSGNEQFF; size: once; V: TRBV18; D: TRBD2; J: TRBJ2-1
DNA: TGTGCCAGCGAACCGGGACTTGTCTCTTACGAGCAGTACTTC; CDR3: CASEPGLVSYEQYF; size: .; V: TRBV6-5; D: .; J: TRBJ2-7
DNA: TGTGCCAGCAGCGGGGACGGGGGGACCGGGGAGCTGTTTTTT; CDR3: CASSGDGGTGELFF; size: .; V: TRBV9; D: TRBD2; J: TRBJ2-2
DNA: TGTGCCAGCAGCAAATCGGGGAGGGGACATGCCTACGAGCAGTACTTC; CDR3: CASSKSGRGHAYEQYF; size: .; V: TRBV21-1; D: .; J: TRBJ2-7
DNA: TGTGCCAGCAGTTATCACAGGGTTACCTACGAGCAGTACTTC; CDR3: CASSYHRVTYEQYF; size: .; V: TRBV6-2/TRBV6-3; D: .; J: TRBJ2-7
DNA: TGCGCCAGCAGCCAAGTGGGGGTACGCTCACCAATGGGCACTGAAGCTTTCTTT; CDR3: CASSQVGVRSPMGTEAFF; size: .; V: TRBV4-1; D: .; J: TRBJ1-1
DNA: TGCAGTGCAAGTGACCGACTCCTCAATCAGCCCCAGCATTTT; CDR3: CSASDRLLNQPQHF; size: .; V: TRBV20-1; D: .; J: TRBJ1-5
DNA: TGTGCCAGCAGCCCCTTTAGCGGGAGGGTGGGCGAGCAGTACTTC; CDR3: CASSPFSGRVGEQYF; size: .; V: TRBV7-6; D: TRBD2; J: TRBJ2-7
DNA: TGTGCCAGCAGCGTGCGGACAGGCTCCTACAATGAGCAGTTCTTC; CDR3: CASSVRTGSYNEQFF; size: .; V: TRBV9; D: TRBD1; J: TRBJ2-1
DNA: TGTGCCAGCAGCTTAGATCACCAACAGACAAACATTCAGTACTTC; CDR3: CASSLDHQQTNIQYF; size: .; V: TRBV11-2; D: .; J: TRBJ2-4
DNA: TGTGCCAGCAGTGAGGACATCGCCGGGGAAGAGACCCAGTACTTC; CDR3: CASSEDIAGEETQYF; size: few; V: TRBV6-1; D: .; J: TRBJ2-5
DNA: TGTGCCAGCAGCAAACCGGGGCCAAGGGGTGGCACCTTC; CDR3: CASSKPGPRGGTF; size: .; V: TRBV21-1; D: .; J: TRBJ1-2
DNA: TGTGCCAGCAGCTTACAGGTCAGGTCCTACGAGCAGTACTTC; CDR3: CASSLQVRSYEQYF; size: .; V: TRBV13; D: .; J: TRBJ2-7
DNA: TGCGCCAGCAGCCCAGGACAGAACAATGAGCAGTTCTTC; CDR3: CASSPGQNNEQFF; size: .; V: TRBV5-1; D: .; J: TRBJ2-1
DNA: TGTGCCACCAGCGAGGGACAAGTCAGGTCCTACGAGCAGTACTTC; CDR3: CATSEGQVRSYEQYF; size: .; V: TRBV15; D: .; J: TRBJ2-7
DNA: TGTGCCAGCAGCTCCCCCTTCGGCTCCAAGTGGTTTTTT; CDR3: CASSSPFGSKWFF; size: .; V: TRBV7-2; D: .; J: TRBJ1-4
DNA: TGTGCCAGCAGCCCCTCCGGGTCTTGGACCCAGTACTTC; CDR3: CASSPSGSWTQYF; size: .; V: TRBV7-9; D: .; J: TRBJ2-5
DNA: TGTGCCAGCAATCTTCAGGCAGGGCGAAATTCACCCCTCCACTTT; CDR3: CASNLQAGRNSPLHF; size: .; V: TRBV6-6; D: .; J: TRBJ1-6
DNA: TGTGCCAGCAGTTCATCCGGGACTAGCGGGAGTAATCTATACGAGCAGTACTTC; CDR3: CASSSSGTSGSNLYEQYF; size: .; V: TRBV27; D: TRBD2; J: TRBJ2-7
DNA: TGTGCCAGCAGCTCAACCTCCCGGACAGGGACCTATGGCTACACCTTC; CDR3: CASSSTSRTGTYGYTF; size: .; V: TRBV7-9; D: TRBD1; J: TRBJ1-2
DNA: TGTGCCAGCAGTGGGACAACTAATGAAAAACTGTTTTTT; CDR3: CASSGTTNEKLFF; size: many; V: TRBV2; D: .; J: TRBJ1-4